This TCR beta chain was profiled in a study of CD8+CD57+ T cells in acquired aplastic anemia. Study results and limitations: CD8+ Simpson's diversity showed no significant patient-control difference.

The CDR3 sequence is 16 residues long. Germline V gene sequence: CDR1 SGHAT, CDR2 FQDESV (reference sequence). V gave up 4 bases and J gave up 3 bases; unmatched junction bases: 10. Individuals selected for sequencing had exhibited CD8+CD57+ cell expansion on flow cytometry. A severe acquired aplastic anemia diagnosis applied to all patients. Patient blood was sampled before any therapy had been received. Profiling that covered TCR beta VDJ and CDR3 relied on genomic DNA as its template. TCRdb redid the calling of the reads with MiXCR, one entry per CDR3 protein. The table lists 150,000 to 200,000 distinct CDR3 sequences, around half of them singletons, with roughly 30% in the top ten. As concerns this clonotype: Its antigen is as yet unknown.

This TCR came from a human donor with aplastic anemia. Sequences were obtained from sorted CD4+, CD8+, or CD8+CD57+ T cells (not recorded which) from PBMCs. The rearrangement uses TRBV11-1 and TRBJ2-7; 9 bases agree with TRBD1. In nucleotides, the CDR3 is TGTGCCAGCAGCTCTCGGAAACCGGGACAGGGCTACGAGCAGTACTTC. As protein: CASSSRKPGQGYEQYF. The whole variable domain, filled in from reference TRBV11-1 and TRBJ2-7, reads EAEVAQSPRYKITEKSQAVAFWCDPISGHATLYWYRQILGQGPELLVQFQDESVVDDSQLPKDRFSAERLKGVDSTLKIQPAELGDSAMYLCASSSRKPGQGYEQYFGPGTRLTVT.